The 22 T cell receptor beta chains presented below share a single source sample, sequenced in a study of technical replicates of blood from a handful of donors. The protocol was immunoSEQ multiplex PCR, while the TCRdb copy is restricted to in-frame clones and leaves out a portion. The data contain about 62,000 clones, 95% to 98% of them singletons. The sequenced sample consisted of T cells isolated from PBMCs. These receptors all come from a human donor in good health.

The rearrangement uses TRBV6-5 and TRBJ1-1, with D tentatively TRBD1 (5 bases). Per the germline V gene, CDR1 is MNHEY and CDR2 is SVGAGI. The CDR3 spans 14 residues. Trimming pared 6 bases from V and 0 bases from J, leaving 11 bases between. CDR3 protein: CASSRGRMNTEAFF. The CDR3 DNA reads as TGTGCCAGCAGCCGGGGGAGGATGAACACTGAAGCTTTCTTT.

The chain links TRBV19 to TRBJ2-5, with TRBD2 matching 16 bases. The trim removed 6 bases at V and 1 base at J, leaving 5 bases unmatched. Germline V gene sequence: CDR1 LNHDA, CDR2 SQIVND (reference sequence). The CDR3 is made up of 17 amino acids. DNA of the CDR3: TGTGCCAGTAGCCCGGGACTAGCGGGGGGGGCCCAAGAGACCCAGTACTTC. Amino acid sequence: CASSPGLAGGAQETQYF.

The CDR3 loop reads CASSTGQGAGYGYTF. As DNA, the CDR3 is TGTGCCAGTAGTACTGGACAGGGCGCTGGCTATGGCTACACCTTC. The chain uses TRBV19 and TRBJ1-2; 8 bases map to TRBD1. The germline V gene encodes CDR1 LNHDA and CDR2 SQIVND (reference sequence). V shed 4 bases and J 4 bases; nucleotides not matched to a gene: 8. CDR3 length: 15 amino acids.

The chain is built from TRBV6-1 and TRBJ2-3, with D perhaps matching TRBD1 (5 bases). The CDR3 extends over 13 amino acids. The V and J ends lost 4 bases and 4 bases respectively, with 9 bases between them. From germline, CDR1 is MNHNS and CDR2 SASEGT. CDR3 residues: CASSGGSPDTQYF. In DNA, the CDR3 is TGTGCCAGCAGTGGGGGCAGCCCAGATACGCAGTATTTT.

The rearrangement links TRBV5-6 to TRBJ2-1; 11 nucleotides agree with TRBD2. Per the germline V gene, CDR1 is SGHDT and CDR2 is YYEEEE. The V segment lost 6 bases and the J segment 7 bases; nucleotides outside the gene matches: 12. CDR3 length: 16 residues. The CDR3 nucleotides read TGTGCCAGCAAGGTGGGCCCGGGACTAGCGGTGAATGAGCAGTTCTTC. Translating it yields CASKVGPGLAVNEQFF.

This chain connects TRBV6-5 to TRBJ1-1; D not certain. Germline V CDR1 and CDR2: MNHEY, SVGAGI. The CDR3 runs to 13 residues. Trimming stripped 7 bases from V and 4 bases from J, with 13 bases between. The CDR3 DNA is TGTGCCAGCACCACCGTCGGTAGCACTGAAGCTTTCTTT. This codes for CASTTVGSTEAFF.

The chain uses TRBV6-1 and TRBJ1-5, with D unclear. The V end lost 2 bases, the J end lost 0 bases, and 8 bases lay between the germline ends. In germline, CDR1 is MNHNS, CDR2 SASEGT. The CDR3 covers 15 residues. Here the CDR3 DNA reads TGTGCCAGCAGTGAAATAACAAATAGCAATCAGCCCCAGCATTTT. Translated, it gives CASSEITNSNQPQHF.

The chain couples TRBV7-7 to TRBJ2-5; 7 positions match TRBD1. V shed 1 base and J 1 base; nucleotides not matched to a gene: 3. The CDR3 runs to 15 residues. Germline CDR1 is SSHAT and CDR2 is FNYEAQ (reference sequence). Written as DNA, the CDR3 is TGTGCCAGCAGCTTAGGGACAGGCCCCCAAGAGACCCAGTACTTC. Amino acids: CASSLGTGPQETQYF.

This rearrangement joins TRBV6-5 to TRBJ2-7, with TRBD1 identical over 7 bases. V gave up 1 base and J gave up 2 bases; unmatched junction bases: 5. This CDR3 contains 15 residues. In germline, CDR1 is MNHEY, CDR2 SVGAGI. The CDR3 DNA reads TGTGCCAGCAGTTACTTAGCCGGGACAGCCTACGAGCAGTACTTC. Amino acids: CASSYLAGTAYEQYF.

The J gene is TRBJ1-5, the V gene TRBV18, with 10 bases matching TRBD1. With 3 bases clipped from V and 7 bases from J, the junction kept 3 bases outside the gene matches. Germline assignment: CDR1 KGHSH and CDR2 LQKENI. CDR3 size: 14 residues. The CDR3 nucleotides are TGTGCCAGCTCACCGGGGACAGGGGACCAGCCCCAGCATTTT. Protein: CASSPGTGDQPQHF.

This chain uses TRBV27 with TRBJ2-7; 11 bases are a match to TRBD2. The J segment lost 0 bases and the V segment lost 2 bases, leaving 9 bases of the junction unmatched. The CDR3 has 18 residues. CDR1 and CDR2 (germline): MNHEY, SMNVEV (reference sequence). CDR3 nucleotides: TGTGCCAGCAGTTTAGCTATTCGGACTAGCGGGTTCTCCTACGAGCAGTACTTC. This translates into CASSLAIRTSGFSYEQYF.

About this clone itself: Other DNA sequences in the same sample also yield this CDR3. DNA of the CDR3: TGTGCCAGCAGCTCCAGGGTCTCCTACGAGCAGTACTTC. This gives the protein CASSSRVSYEQYF. The chain employs TRBV7-9 and TRBJ2-7, with a tentative D call TRBD1 (5 bases). Germline-derived CDR1 and CDR2 are SEHNR and FQNEAQ (reference sequence). CDR3 length: 13 residues. The V and J ends lost 4 bases and 0 bases respectively, with 7 bases between them.

V usage is TRBV7-3 and J usage is TRBJ2-5; D is undetermined. CDR1 is SGHTA and CDR2 is FQGTGA in the germline V gene. This CDR3 has 15 amino acids. The germline V and J ends were trimmed by 0 bases and 4 bases, with 12 bases remaining between them. The CDR3 region has the DNA TGTGCCAGCAGCTTAACTGGTTTGGTCGGAGAGACCCAGTACTTC. It translates to CASSLTGLVGETQYF. Full variable domain (missing parts from reference TRBV7-3 and TRBJ2-5): GAGVSQTPSNKVTEKGKYVELRCDPISGHTALYWYRQSLGQGPEFLIYFQGTGAADDSGLPNDRFFAVRPEGSVSTLKIQRTERGDSAVYLCASSLTGLVGETQYFGPGTRLLVL.

This rearrangement joins TRBV27 to TRBJ2-7; 7 bases agree with TRBD2. CDR3 size: 18 residues. V lost 2 bases, J lost 2 bases, and 15 bases stayed unmatched. Germline assignment: CDR1 MNHEY and CDR2 SMNVEV (reference sequence). This CDR3 reads CASSLNLVAGSHTYEQYF. CDR3 bases: TGTGCCAGCAGTTTAAACCTTGTAGCGGGCAGCCATACCTACGAGCAGTACTTC.

This chain joins TRBV13 and TRBJ2-3; TRBD2 aligns across 7 bases. V dropped 3 bases and J dropped 2; count of bases not matched to a gene: 8. Germline-derived CDR1 and CDR2 are PRHDT and FYEKMQ (reference sequence). The CDR3 sequence is 16 residues long. The CDR3 protein is CASSFRAGWDTDTQYF. For the CDR3, the DNA is TGTGCCAGCAGCTTCCGAGCGGGGTGGGACACAGATACGCAGTATTTT.

The chain recombines TRBV4-1 with TRBJ1-5, with D possibly matching TRBD1 (5 bases). Germline V gene data show CDR1 as MGHRA and CDR2 as YSYEKL. The CDR3 loop spans 16 amino acids. Trimming took off 1 base at V and 0 bases at J, with 10 bases between the two ends. Here the CDR3 reads CASSQGQIFSNQPQHF. The CDR3 coding sequence is TGCGCCAGCAGCCAAGGACAGATTTTTAGCAATCAGCCCCAGCATTTT.

V is TRBV25-1 and J is TRBJ2-1; 14 nucleotides line up with TRBD2. Germline lookup yields CDR1 MGHDK and CDR2 SYGVNS. With V trimmed by 10 bases and J by 7 bases, 3 bases remained unmatched. The CDR3 runs 13 residues. CDR3 residues: CATRLAGGNEQFF. For the CDR3, the DNA is TGTGCCACCAGACTAGCGGGGGGGAATGAGCAGTTCTTC.

The chain links TRBV7-3 to TRBJ2-2, with D perhaps TRBD1 (6 bases). V was clipped by 5 bases and J by 6 bases, with 10 bases between them. Germline CDR1 and CDR2: SGHTA and FQGTGA. There are 13 residues in the CDR3. CDR3 sequence reads: CASSQQGSGELFF. In DNA, the CDR3 is TGTGCCAGCAGCCAACAGGGATCCGGGGAGCTGTTTTTT. Complete variable domain (other parts from reference TRBV7-3 and TRBJ2-2): GAGVSQTPSNKVTEKGKYVELRCDPISGHTALYWYRQSLGQGPEFLIYFQGTGAADDSGLPNDRFFAVRPEGSVSTLKIQRTERGDSAVYLCASSQQGSGELFFGEGSRLTVL.

The CDR3 sequence: CASSRDRGSEKLFF. CDR3 DNA: TGTGCCAGCAGCCGCGACAGGGGATCCGAAAAACTGTTTTTT. V is TRBV9 and J is TRBJ1-4; the match to TRBD1 covers 8 bases. The junction had 7 bases not matched to a gene; V was cut back by 4 bases and J by 8 bases. The CDR3 spans 14 residues. Germline V gene lookup returns CDR1 SGDLS and CDR2 YYNGEE.

This chain joins TRBV6-1 and TRBJ1-6; 10 positions match TRBD1. The CDR3 consists of 18 residues. V dropped 6 bases and J dropped 4; count of bases not matched to a gene: 12. Germline assignment: CDR1 MNHNS and CDR2 SASEGT. CDR3 loop: CASSEHGGDRGYNSPLHF. CDR3 nucleotides: TGTGCCAGCAGCGAACATGGCGGGGACAGGGGTTATAATTCACCCCTCCACTTT.

The chain links TRBV6-1 to TRBJ2-7; tentative D call: TRBD2 (5 bases). CDR1 MNHNS and CDR2 SASEGT come from the germline V gene. Between the trimmed V and J ends, which lost 0 bases and 4 bases, there was a span of 10 bases. This CDR3 is built from 14 residues. CDR3 sequence reads: CASSEAGVGYEQYF. The CDR3 nucleotides read TGTGCCAGCAGTGAAGCGGGAGTTGGGTACGAGCAGTACTTC.

The rearrangement joins TRBV6-5 to TRBJ2-5, with 7 bases fitting TRBD1. V dropped 2 bases and J dropped 3; count of bases not matched to a gene: 6. This CDR3 is 15 amino acids long. CDR1 is MNHEY and CDR2 is SVGAGI in the germline V gene. The DNA of the CDR3 is TGTGCCAGCAGTTACGGGGCAGGGGGAGAAGAGACCCAGTACTTC. Protein: CASSYGAGGEETQYF.